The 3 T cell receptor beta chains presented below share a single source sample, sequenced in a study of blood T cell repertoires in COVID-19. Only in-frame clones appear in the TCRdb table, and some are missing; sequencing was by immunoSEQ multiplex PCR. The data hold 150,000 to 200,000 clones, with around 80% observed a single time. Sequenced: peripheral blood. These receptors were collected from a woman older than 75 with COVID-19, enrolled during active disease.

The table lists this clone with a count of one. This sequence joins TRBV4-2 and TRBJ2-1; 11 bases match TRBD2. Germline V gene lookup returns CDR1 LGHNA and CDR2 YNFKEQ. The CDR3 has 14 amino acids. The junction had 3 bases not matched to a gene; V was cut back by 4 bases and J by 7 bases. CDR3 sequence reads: CASSPGLAANEQFF. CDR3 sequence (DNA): TGTGCCAGCAGCCCGGGACTAGCGGCGAATGAGCAGTTCTTC.

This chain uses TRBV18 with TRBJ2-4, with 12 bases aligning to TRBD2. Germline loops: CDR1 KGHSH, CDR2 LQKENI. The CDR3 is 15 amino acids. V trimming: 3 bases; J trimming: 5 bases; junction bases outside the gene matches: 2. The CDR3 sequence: CASSPASGRENIQYF. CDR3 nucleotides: TGTGCCAGCTCACCCGCTAGCGGGAGGGAAAACATTCAGTACTTC.

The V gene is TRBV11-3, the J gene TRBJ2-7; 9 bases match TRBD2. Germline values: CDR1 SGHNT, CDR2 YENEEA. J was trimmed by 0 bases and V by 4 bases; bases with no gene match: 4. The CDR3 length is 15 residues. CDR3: CASSSDSGSSYEQYF. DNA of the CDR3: TGTGCCAGCAGCTCAGATAGCGGGAGCTCCTACGAGCAGTACTTC. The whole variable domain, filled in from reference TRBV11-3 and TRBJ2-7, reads EAGVVQSPRYKIIEKKQPVAFWCNPISGHNTLYWYLQNLGQGPELLIRYENEEAVDDSQLPKDRFSAERLKGVDSTLKIQPAELGDSAVYLCASSSDSGSSYEQYFGPGTRLTVT.